This T cell receptor (beta chain) was retrieved from a study of cytomegalovirus exposure and HLA in healthy donors. PCR employed 60 Vbeta and 13 Jbeta primers. TCRdb's table, derived via immunoSEQ multiplex PCR, lists solely in-frame clones and lacks some. Of over 80,000 clones in the sample, around 73% were seen once. V dropped 3 bases and J dropped 4 bases, with 12 bases sitting between them. Germline CDR1 reads LNHDA; CDR2 reads SQIVND (reference sequence). This CDR3 is built from 14 residues. This clone was observed a single time. The same CDR3 also results from other DNA sequences found in this sample.

This TCR came from a woman in her thirties or forties in good health and CMV-seronegative. This chain links TRBV19 with TRBJ1-2, with D perhaps TRBD1 (5 bases). Material for sequencing was PBMCs. The CDR3 region is CASSIRGGSYGYTF. As DNA, the CDR3 is TGTGCCAGTAGTATCCGGGGGGGATCCTATGGCTACACCTTC.